The 17 T cell receptor beta chains given below trace back to one sample, sequenced in a study of identical twins. TCRdb re-analysed the 5' RACE reads in MiXCR, keeping a single row per CDR3 protein. This table holds more than 250,000 distinct CDR3 sequences, roughly 8.6% found once. This sample also belongs to another study, concerning yellow fever vaccine responses in identical twins.

Input material: memory (CD45RO+) T cells sorted from blood. The source is a woman between 18 and 29 years old in good health.

This clonotype was seen many times. V is TRBV5-1 and J is TRBJ2-7; TRBD1 is a possible D gene (5 bases). Germline V gives CDR1 SGHRS, CDR2 YFSETQ. The CDR3 covers 12 residues. The V gene lost 5 bases and the J gene lost 3 bases, with 9 bases spanning the gap. As DNA, the CDR3 is TGCGCCAGCAGGCTGACAGACTACGAGCAGTACTTC. Translating gives CASRLTDYEQYF. The whole variable domain, filled in from reference TRBV5-1 and TRBJ2-7, reads KAGVTQTPRYLIKTRGQQVTLSCSPISGHRSVSWYQQTPGQGLQFLFEYFSETQRNKGNFPGRFSGRQFSNSRSEMNVSTLELGDSALYLCASRLTDYEQYFGPGTRLTVT.

In this sample, this clonotype turned up a few times. This chain connects TRBV7-3 to TRBJ2-3, with 9 bases lining up with TRBD1. After removal of 5 bases from V and 4 bases from J, the junction contained 13 bases not matched to a gene. The CDR3 loop spans 17 amino acids. Germline V gene data show CDR1 as SGHTA and CDR2 as FQGTGA. The CDR3 sequence: CASSANVPGTGSDTQYF. The CDR3 coding sequence is TGTGCCAGCAGCGCCAACGTACCCGGGACAGGGTCAGATACGCAGTATTTT.

This clonotype was counted between two and nine times. The chain combines TRBV10-2 with TRBJ2-7; TRBD2 aligns across 14 bases. The trim removed 5 bases at V and 1 base at J, leaving 4 bases unmatched. This CDR3 has 16 residues. Germline V lookup: CDR1 WSHSY, CDR2 SAAADI. CDR3 in DNA: TGCGCCAGCAGTCGGACTAGCGGGAGGTTTTCCTACGAGCAGTACTTC. It yields the protein CASSRTSGRFSYEQYF.

This clonotype has more than one count but fewer than ten. This chain connects TRBV5-6 to TRBJ2-7, with D possibly TRBD2 on 6 matching bases. Trimming removed 3 bases at V and 9 bases at J, with 13 bases between. Germline CDR1 is SGHDT and CDR2 is YYEEEE. This CDR3 is built from 12 residues. The CDR3 is CASSSGGTRQYF. The DNA for the CDR3 is TGTGCCAGCAGCTCTGGGGGGACGAGGCAGTACTTC.

This clonotype appeared many times. The genes are TRBV5-1 and TRBJ2-2, with TRBD1 as a possible D gene (5 bases). Germline values: CDR1 SGHRS, CDR2 YFSETQ. This CDR3 is built from 15 residues. Trimming removed 0 bases at V and 0 bases at J, with 6 bases between. In DNA, the CDR3 is TGCGCCAGCAGCTTGGACAGGACGAACACCGGGGAGCTGTTTTTT. It yields the protein CASSLDRTNTGELFF.

This clonotype appeared many times. The genes are TRBV29-1 and TRBJ1-5; the D is unclear. The CDR3 runs to 13 residues. Between the trimmed V and J ends, which lost 0 bases and 7 bases, there was a span of 10 bases. Germline CDR1 SQVTM, CDR2 ANQGSEA. CDR3 protein: CSVEDAGGQPQHF. CDR3 DNA sequence: TGCAGCGTTGAAGATGCCGGAGGGCAGCCCCAGCATTTT. The variable domain in full, with the rest retrieved from reference TRBV29-1 and TRBJ1-5, is SAVISQKPSRDICQRGTSLTIQCQVDSQVTMMFWYRQQPGQSLTLIATANQGSEATYESGFVIDKFPISRPNLTFSTLTVSNMSPEDSSIYLCSVEDAGGQPQHFGDGTRLSIL.

This clonotype was counted ten times or more. This chain uses TRBV27 with TRBJ2-2; maybe TRBD1 (6 bases). Deletions cut 4 bases from V and 3 bases from J, with 12 bases between. The CDR3 has 15 amino acids. CDR1 and CDR2 from the germline V gene are MNHEY and SMNVEV (reference sequence). The CDR3 sequence is CASSYLRGDTGELFF. CDR3 sequence (DNA): TGTGCCAGCAGTTATCTCAGGGGAGACACCGGGGAGCTGTTTTTT.

DNA of the CDR3: TGCAGTGCTAGAATACTAGCGGGAACTCGATTCTCCTACGAGCAGTACTTC. Residues: CSARILAGTRFSYEQYF. V is TRBV20-1 and J is TRBJ2-7; 10 bases map to TRBD2. Trimming removed 2 bases from V and 0 bases from J; junction bases left unmatched: 10. The length of the CDR3 is 17 residues. The germline V gene encodes CDR1 DFQATT and CDR2 SNEGSKA (reference sequence).

A few counts support this clonotype. CDR3 region: CASSLGHPTSTDTQYF. CDR3 coding DNA: TGCGCCAGCAGCCTGGGACACCCTACTAGCACAGATACGCAGTATTTT. This chain uses TRBV5-1 with TRBJ2-3; a weak D match, TRBD1 (6 bases). With 4 bases removed from V and 0 bases from J, the gap between germline ends came to 15 bases. CDR1 SGHRS and CDR2 YFSETQ come from the germline V gene. The CDR3 has 16 amino acids.

The J gene is TRBJ2-5, the V gene TRBV20-1, with 11 positions matching TRBD1. Germline V gene lookup returns CDR1 DFQATT and CDR2 SNEGSKA (reference sequence). The length of the CDR3 is 15 residues. The V and J ends lost 1 base and 0 bases, in that order; junction bases with no gene match: 1. The CDR3: CSARGDRGYQETQYF. The CDR3 nucleotides read TGCAGTGCTAGAGGGGACAGGGGGTACCAAGAGACCCAGTACTTC.

J is TRBJ1-6 and V is TRBV5-6, with D possibly matching TRBD1 (5 bases). CDR1 is SGHDT and CDR2 is YYEEEE in the germline V gene. This CDR3 spans 15 amino acids. The V gene lost 7 bases and the J gene lost 0 bases, with 11 bases spanning the gap. DNA for the CDR3: TGTGCCAGCCATCGGGGGAGCTCCTATAATTCACCCCTCCACTTT. This gives the protein CASHRGSSYNSPLHF.

This chain joins TRBV12-3 or TRBV12-4 and TRBJ1-4; D ambiguous. The CDR3 spans 13 residues. V was pared by 0 bases and J by 8 bases, with 7 bases between. CDR3 bases: TGTGCCAGCAGTTTAGCGGTGGGCGAAAAACTGTTTTTT. Translation: CASSLAVGEKLFF.

This clonotype has more than one count but fewer than ten. The V gene is TRBV10-3, the J gene TRBJ2-7; no definite D call. V was trimmed by 3 bases and J by 2 bases, leaving 5 bases between them. Germline V lookup: CDR1 ENHRY, CDR2 SYGVKD. The CDR3 spans 12 residues. The chain's CDR3 is CAISDPPYEQYF. The CDR3 nucleotides are TGTGCCATCAGTGACCCCCCCTACGAGCAGTACTTC.

The CDR3 region is CASSFGEGNQPQHF. CDR3 DNA: TGTGCCAGCAGCTTCGGGGAGGGCAATCAGCCCCAGCATTTT. The rearrangement joins TRBV2 to TRBJ1-5; D uncertain. This CDR3 is built from 14 residues. Trimming shortened V by 6 bases and J by 2 bases, and 11 bases separated the two germline ends. Germline CDR1 SNHLY, CDR2 FYNNEI.

With regard to this clonotype: Compared with germline, one end of the junction differs, possibly owing to a read error. This chain joins TRBV5-5 and TRBJ2-2; 7 bases are a match to TRBD1. Germline CDR1 SGHKS, CDR2 YYEKEE (reference sequence). The CDR3 is 16 amino acids. The CDR3 DNA reads as TGTGCCGGCAGCGGACTGCAGGGGGTCGACACCGGGGAGCTGTTTTTT. This codes for CAGSGLQGVDTGELFF.

The table lists this clonotype with many counts. The CDR3 loop is CASSRGVSYNSPLHF. The CDR3 coding sequence is TGTGCCAGCAGCCGAGGGGTCTCCTATAATTCACCCCTCCACTTT. The rearrangement links TRBV14 to TRBJ1-6; perhaps TRBD1 as D (5 bases). Germline CDR1 is SGHDN and CDR2 is FVKESK. V gave up 4 bases and J gave up 0 bases, with 7 bases separating them. This CDR3 has 15 amino acids.

This clonotype was seen many times. V and J are TRBV12-3 or TRBV12-4 and TRBJ2-1; a weak D match, TRBD2 (5 bases). The CDR3 covers 14 residues. V was pared by 5 bases and J by 7 bases, with 15 bases between. The DNA for the CDR3 is TGTGCCAGCAGTCCCCTGAGGGCCGGGAATGAGCAGTTCTTC. Its translation is CASSPLRAGNEQFF.